This entry is about one T cell receptor (beta chain). Germline V gene data show CDR1 as SGHRS and CDR2 as YFSETQ. Trimming left V 0 bases short and J 6 bases short, with 18 bases between. The CDR3 loop spans 17 amino acids. This sample is drawn from a study of blood T cell repertoires in COVID-19. How the authors handled the data: Nucleated cell number was recorded as an estimate derived from reference gene primer amplification. This table comes from immunoSEQ multiplex PCR, and its TCRdb copy is limited to in-frame clones, with some not included. The DNA gave D and trimming, while V, J and clone size come from that table. The sample includes more than 150,000 clones, just over 85% seen only once; the top ten take about 7%.

The gene calls are TRBV5-1 and TRBJ2-2; tentative D call: TRBD1 (6 bases). This clonotype originated in a man aged 45-65 years with active or convalescent COVID-19. Sequencing input: peripheral blood. This CDR3 reads CASSLASAGTMPGELFF. The CDR3 DNA sequence: TGCGCCAGCAGCTTGGCTTCCGCCGGGACAATGCCCGGGGAGCTGTTTTTT.